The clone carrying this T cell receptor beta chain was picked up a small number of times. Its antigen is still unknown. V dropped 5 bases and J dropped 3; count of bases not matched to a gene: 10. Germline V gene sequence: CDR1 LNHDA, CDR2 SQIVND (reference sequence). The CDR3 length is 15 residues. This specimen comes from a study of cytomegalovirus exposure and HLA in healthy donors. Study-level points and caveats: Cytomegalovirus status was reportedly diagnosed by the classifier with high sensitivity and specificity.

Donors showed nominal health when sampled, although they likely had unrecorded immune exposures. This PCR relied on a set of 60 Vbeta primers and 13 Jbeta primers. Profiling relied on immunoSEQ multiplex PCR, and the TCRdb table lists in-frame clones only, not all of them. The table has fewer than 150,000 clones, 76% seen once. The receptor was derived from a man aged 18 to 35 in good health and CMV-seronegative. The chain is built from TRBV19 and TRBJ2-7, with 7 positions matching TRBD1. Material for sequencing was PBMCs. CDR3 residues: CASSVSTGPFYEQYF. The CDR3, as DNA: TGTGCCAGTAGTGTCTCGACAGGGCCTTTCTACGAGCAGTACTTC.